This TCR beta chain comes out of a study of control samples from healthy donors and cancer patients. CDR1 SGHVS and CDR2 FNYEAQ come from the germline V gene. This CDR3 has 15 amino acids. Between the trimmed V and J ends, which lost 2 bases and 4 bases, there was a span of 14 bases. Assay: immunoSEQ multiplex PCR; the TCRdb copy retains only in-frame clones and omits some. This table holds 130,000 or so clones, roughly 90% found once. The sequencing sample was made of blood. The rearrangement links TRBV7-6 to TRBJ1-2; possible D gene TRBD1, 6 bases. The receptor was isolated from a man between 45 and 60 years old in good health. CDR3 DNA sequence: TGTGCCAGCAGCTTATCGGACAGCGAGTTCTATGGCTACACCTTC. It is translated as CASSLSDSEFYGYTF.